The 5 T cell receptor beta chains given below trace back to one sample, sequenced in a study of blood T cell repertoires in COVID-19. Sequencing was performed with immunoSEQ multiplex PCR; in TCRdb, only in-frame clones are kept and a portion is missing. The sample shows about 250,000 clones, around 91% of them seen only once. Material: peripheral blood. Source of these receptors: an older woman with COVID-19, enrolled during active disease.

The chain links TRBV10-3 to TRBJ1-2; 8 nucleotides align to TRBD1. This CDR3 has 14 residues. V shed 6 bases and J 3 bases; nucleotides not matched to a gene: 6. Germline CDR1 ENHRY, CDR2 SYGVKD. The CDR3 reads CAISQTGDHYGYTF. The CDR3 DNA follows: TGTGCCATCAGCCAGACAGGGGATCACTATGGCTACACCTTC.

This chain links TRBV19 with TRBJ1-5, with TRBD1 identical over 10 bases. V was pared by 6 bases and J by 6 bases, with 11 bases of the junction left unmatched. From germline, CDR1 is LNHDA and CDR2 SQIVND (reference sequence). This CDR3 spans 16 amino acids. CDR3 sequence (DNA): TGTGCCAGTAGCCGTTTGGGTGGACAGGGGGGTCAGCCCCAGCATTTT. Translation gives CASSRLGGQGGQPQHF. Full variable domain (missing parts from reference TRBV19 and TRBJ1-5): DGGITQSPKYLFRKEGQNVTLSCEQNLNHDAMYWYRQDPGQGLRLIYYSQIVNDFQKGDIAEGYSVSREKKESFPLTVTSAQKNPTAFYLCASSRLGGQGGQPQHFGDGTRLSIL.

As for this clone: This may come from a read error, since a much larger clone is one base off. Different DNA sequences within this sample yield the same CDR3. The CDR3 here is CASSLAGGFNQPQHF. CDR3 in DNA: TGTGCCAGCAGCTTGGCGGGGGGCTTCAATCAGCCCCAGCATTTT. V and J are TRBV5-1 and TRBJ1-5; possibly TRBD1 for D (6 bases). This CDR3 region has 15 residues. Germline CDR1 SGHRS, CDR2 YFSETQ.

V and J are TRBV5-1 and TRBJ2-1, with 14 bases that match TRBD2. The length of the CDR3 is 19 residues. Germline V gene data show CDR1 as SGHRS and CDR2 as YFSETQ. V shed 0 bases, J shed 0 bases, and the junction held 5 bases outside the gene matches. The CDR3 sequence: CASSLGTSGGPSSYNEQFF. Here the CDR3 DNA reads TGCGCCAGCAGCTTGGGGACTAGCGGGGGGCCGAGCTCCTACAATGAGCAGTTCTTC.

The V call is TRBV21-1, the J call TRBJ1-2. TRBV21-1 corresponds to a pseudogene. This CDR3 is 13 amino acids long. DNA for the CDR3: TGTGCCAGCAGCAAAGTTCGGGTGAGGGGCTACACCTTC. This sequence encodes CASSKVRVRGYTF.